A selection of T cell receptor beta chains follows, all from one sample in a study of graft-versus-host responses after intestinal transplantation. The table came from immunoSEQ multiplex PCR; TCRdb's copy has only in-frame clones and leaves some out. The sample lists approximately 24,000 clones, around 95% seen once, with roughly 0.89% in the top ten. Sequencing used PBMCs, obtained more than 29 days after intestinal transplant. The receptor source for this set is a human patient who received an intestinal transplant, so some T cells may come from the graft donor. Both conserved end residues are part of each CDR3. D genes are given only for firm matches. Clone size, where shown, is once, few, many, or a class for clones that have expanded.

TRBV27	TRBJ1-5	TRBD1	.	CASRPGGNSNQPQHF	TGTGCCAGCAGACCAGGGGGAAATAGCAATCAGCCCCAGCATTTT
TRBV6-5	TRBJ1-6	.	.	CASSWDSNSPLHF	TGTGCCAGCAGCTGGGACTCCAATTCACCCCTCCACTTT
TRBV5-1	TRBJ1-1	TRBD1	.	CASSSWTGGNTEAFF	TGCGCCAGCAGCTCCTGGACAGGGGGAAACACTGAAGCTTTCTTT
TRBV28	TRBJ2-5	TRBD2	.	CASSPAGGGETQYF	TGTGCCAGCAGCCCCGCGGGAGGGGGAGAGACCCAGTACTTC
TRBV30	TRBJ1-2	.	.	CAWSTGHTNYGYTF	TGTGCCTGGAGTACTGGACACACTAACTATGGCTACACCTTC
TRBV5-1	TRBJ2-3	.	.	CASSWGGAGTDTQYF	TGCGCCAGCAGCTGGGGCGGGGCTGGCACAGATACGCAGTATTTT
TRBV7-9	TRBJ1-5	TRBD1	.	CASSRSQGPDWPQHF	TGTGCCAGCAGCCGATCACAGGGGCCGGATTGGCCCCAGCATTTT
TRBV29-1	TRBJ2-1	.	.	CSVVDSGEQFF	TGCAGCGTTGTTGATTCAGGTGAGCAGTTCTTC
TRBV7-2	TRBJ2-7	.	.	CASSSTGTTAYEQYF	TGTGCCAGCAGCTCGACGGGCACGACGGCCTACGAGCAGTACTTC
TRBV10-3	TRBJ2-7	TRBD1	few	CATSTGGSSYEQYF	TGTGCCACCAGCACAGGGGGCAGCTCCTACGAGCAGTACTTC
TRBV19	TRBJ1-1	.	.	CASQDTNTEAFF	TGTGCCAGTCAGGACACGAACACTGAAGCTTTCTTT
TRBV25-1	TRBJ2-7	.	.	CASTQDSFEGQYF	TGTGCCAGCACCCAAGACAGCTTCGAAGGGCAGTACTTC
TRBV7-2	TRBJ2-7	TRBD1	.	CASSLALGDRAYEQYF	TGTGCCAGCAGCTTAGCGCTAGGGGACAGGGCCTACGAGCAGTACTTC
TRBV7-9	TRBJ1-2	.	.	CASSPVLSSEPFRYGYTF	TGTGCCAGCAGCCCTGTTCTGTCTTCTGAACCTTTTCGATATGGCTACACCTTC
TRBV29-1	TRBJ1-4	.	.	CSVGSGSEKLFF	TGCAGCGTTGGTTCGGGGAGTGAAAAACTGTTTTTT
TRBV27	TRBJ1-6	TRBD1	.	CASSLDRDDSPLHF	TGTGCCAGCAGCCTGGACAGGGACGATTCACCCCTCCACTTT
TRBV5-1	TRBJ1-2	TRBD1	.	CASSSATPGQANYGYTF	TGCGCCAGCAGCTCAGCGACGCCGGGACAGGCTAACTATGGCTACACCTTC
TRBV29-1	TRBJ2-1	TRBD1	.	CSGNAGGNEQFF	TGCAGCGGCAACGCAGGGGGAAATGAGCAGTTCTTC
TRBV11-2	TRBJ1-1	.	.	CASSSLRPLFVTTGSEAFF	TGTGCCAGCAGCTCCCTGCGACCCCTCTTCGTCACCACCGGTTCTGAAGCTTTCTTT